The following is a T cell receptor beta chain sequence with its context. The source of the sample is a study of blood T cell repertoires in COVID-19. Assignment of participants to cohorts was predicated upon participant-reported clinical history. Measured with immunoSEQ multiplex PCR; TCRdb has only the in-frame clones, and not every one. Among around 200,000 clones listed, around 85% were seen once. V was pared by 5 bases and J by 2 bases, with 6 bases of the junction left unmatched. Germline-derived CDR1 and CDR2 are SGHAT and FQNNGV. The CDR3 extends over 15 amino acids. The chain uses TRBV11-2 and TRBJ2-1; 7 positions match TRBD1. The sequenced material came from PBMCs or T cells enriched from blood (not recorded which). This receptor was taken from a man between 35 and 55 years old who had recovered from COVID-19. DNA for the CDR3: TGTGCCAGCAGCAGGGGGCTGTTTCCCTACAATGAGCAGTTCTTC. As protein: CASSRGLFPYNEQFF.